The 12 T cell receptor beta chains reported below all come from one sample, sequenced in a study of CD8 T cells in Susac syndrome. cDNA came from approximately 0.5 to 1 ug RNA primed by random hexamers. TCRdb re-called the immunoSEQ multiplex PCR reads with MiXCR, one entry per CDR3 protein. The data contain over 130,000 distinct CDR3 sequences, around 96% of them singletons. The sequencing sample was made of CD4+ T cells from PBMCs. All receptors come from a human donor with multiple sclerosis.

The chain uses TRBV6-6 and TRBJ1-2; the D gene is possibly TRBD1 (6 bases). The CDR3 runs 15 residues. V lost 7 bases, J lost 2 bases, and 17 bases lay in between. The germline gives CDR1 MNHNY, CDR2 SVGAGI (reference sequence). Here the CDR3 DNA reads TGTGCCAGCAACGAGGGGGGGAAACGGAACTATGGCTACACCTTC. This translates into CASNEGGKRNYGYTF.

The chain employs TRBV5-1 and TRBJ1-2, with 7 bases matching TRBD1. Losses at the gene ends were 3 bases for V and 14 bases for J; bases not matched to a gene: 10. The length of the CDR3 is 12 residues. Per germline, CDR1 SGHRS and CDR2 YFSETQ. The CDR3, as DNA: TGCGCCAGCAGCTGGGGGACAGACCTTACTACCTTC. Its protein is CASSWGTDLTTF.

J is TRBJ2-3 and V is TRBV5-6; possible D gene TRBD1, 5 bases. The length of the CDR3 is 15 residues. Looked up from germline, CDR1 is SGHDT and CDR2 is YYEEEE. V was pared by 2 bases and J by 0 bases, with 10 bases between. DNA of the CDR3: TGTGCCAGCAGCTTATGGGCAGGGAGCACAGATACGCAGTATTTT. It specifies CASSLWAGSTDTQYF.

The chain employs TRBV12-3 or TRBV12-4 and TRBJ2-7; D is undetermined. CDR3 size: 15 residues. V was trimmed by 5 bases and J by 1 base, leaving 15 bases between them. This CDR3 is CASSLSSTLSYEQYF. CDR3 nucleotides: TGTGCCAGCAGTCTTTCAAGTACACTATCCTACGAGCAGTACTTC.

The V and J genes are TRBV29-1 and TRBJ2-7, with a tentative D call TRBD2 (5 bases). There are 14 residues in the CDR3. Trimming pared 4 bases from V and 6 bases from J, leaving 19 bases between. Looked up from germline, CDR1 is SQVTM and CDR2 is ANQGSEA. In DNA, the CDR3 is TGCAGCGTTGCCGTCCTGGGTCCCGAGGGCGAGCAGTACTTC. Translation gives CSVAVLGPEGEQYF.

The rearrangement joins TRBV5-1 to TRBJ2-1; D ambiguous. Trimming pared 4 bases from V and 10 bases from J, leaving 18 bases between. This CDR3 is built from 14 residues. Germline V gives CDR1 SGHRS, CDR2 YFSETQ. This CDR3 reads CASSQDPGRREQFF. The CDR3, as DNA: TGCGCCAGCAGCCAGGACCCCGGACGCCGAGAGCAGTTCTTC.

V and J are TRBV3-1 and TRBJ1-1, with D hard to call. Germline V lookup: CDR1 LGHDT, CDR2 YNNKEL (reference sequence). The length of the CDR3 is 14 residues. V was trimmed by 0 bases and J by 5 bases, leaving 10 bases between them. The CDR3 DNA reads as TGTGCCAGCAGCCAAGAGATATCCGTAACTGAAGCTTTCTTT. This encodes CASSQEISVTEAFF.

The CDR3 spells CSAPRRVRGTDTQYF. CDR3 nucleotide sequence: TGCAGTGCTCCCCGACGGGTCAGGGGGACAGATACGCAGTATTTT. This chain joins TRBV20-1 and TRBJ2-3, with 7 bases matching TRBD1. In germline, CDR1 is DFQATT, CDR2 SNEGSKA (reference sequence). The trim removed 5 bases at V and 3 bases at J, leaving 11 bases unmatched. The CDR3 consists of 15 residues.

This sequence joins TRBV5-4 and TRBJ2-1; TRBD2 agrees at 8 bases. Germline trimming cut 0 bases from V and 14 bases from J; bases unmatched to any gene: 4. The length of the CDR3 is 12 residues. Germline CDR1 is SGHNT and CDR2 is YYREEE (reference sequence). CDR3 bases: TGTGCCAGCAGCTTGGACCGGGGGGGTGAGTTCTTC. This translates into CASSLDRGGEFF. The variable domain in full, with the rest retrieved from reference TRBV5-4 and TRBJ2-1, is ETGVTQSPTHLIKTRGQQVTLRCSSQSGHNTVSWYQQALGQGPQFIFQYYREEENGRGNFPPRFSGLQFPNYSSELNVNALELDDSALYLCASSLDRGGEFFGPGTRLTVL.

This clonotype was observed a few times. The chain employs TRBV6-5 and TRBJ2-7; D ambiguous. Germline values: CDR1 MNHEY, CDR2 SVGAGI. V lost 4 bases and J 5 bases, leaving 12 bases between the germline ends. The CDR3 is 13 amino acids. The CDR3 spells CASSLSPIDEQYF. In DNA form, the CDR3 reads TGTGCCAGCAGTTTGTCGCCAATTGACGAGCAGTACTTC.

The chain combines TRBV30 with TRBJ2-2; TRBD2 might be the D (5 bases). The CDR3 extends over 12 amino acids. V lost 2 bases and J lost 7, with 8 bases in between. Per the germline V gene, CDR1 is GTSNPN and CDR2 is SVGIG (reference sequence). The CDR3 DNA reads TGTGCCTGGAGTTCAGGAGGCGGGGAGCTGTTTTTT. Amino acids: CAWSSGGGELFF.

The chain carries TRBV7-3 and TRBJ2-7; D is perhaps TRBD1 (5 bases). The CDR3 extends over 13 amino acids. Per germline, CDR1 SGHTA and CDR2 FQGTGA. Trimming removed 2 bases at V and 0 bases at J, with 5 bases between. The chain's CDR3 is CASSLGASYEQYF. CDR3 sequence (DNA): TGTGCCAGCAGCTTAGGGGCCTCCTACGAGCAGTACTTC. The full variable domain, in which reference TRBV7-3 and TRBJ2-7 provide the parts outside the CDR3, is GAGVSQTPSNKVTEKGKYVELRCDPISGHTALYWYRQSLGQGPEFLIYFQGTGAADDSGLPNDRFFAVRPEGSVSTLKIQRTERGDSAVYLCASSLGASYEQYFGPGTRLTVT.